The T cell receptor beta chain under discussion was sequenced for a study of human T cells and chemical hapten exposure. Study-level background: Upper inner arm skin measuring around 2 cm by around 2 cm received 2% DPC for sensitization.

A single record per CDR3 protein comes from TCRdb applying MiXCR to the RACE reads. The sample lists 150,000 to 200,000 distinct CDR3 sequences, roughly 15% occurring once. Sample time point: patch test 1, 2 weeks after DPC sensitization. The sample's treatment: therapeutic diphenylcyclopropenone sensitization with weekly scalp DPC. In germline, CDR1 is KGHDR, CDR2 SFDVKD. V lost 4 bases, J lost 3 bases, and 16 bases lay in between. CDR3 length equals 16 residues. This chain links TRBV24-1 with TRBJ2-3; tentative D call: TRBD2 (8 bases). Sample: whole blood, taken in connection with sensitization to the hapten diphenylcyclopropenone (DPC). The sequence was collected from a woman aged 30 to 39 with alopecia areata. Some clones in this sample may be carry-over from other donors' samples. The CDR3 sequence is CATSEGGQRGTDTQYF. Here the CDR3 DNA reads TGTGCCACCAGTGAAGGGGGACAGCGGGGGACAGATACGCAGTATTTT.